This T cell receptor beta chain derives from a study of T-cell memory formation after mild COVID-19. Study-level points and caveats: Clones contracting day 15 to 85 were balanced CD4/CD8; later expanders leaned CD4+.

With regard to this clonotype: Antigen: not known.

A single record per CDR3 protein comes from TCRdb applying MiXCR to the 5' RACE reads. The sample yields around 370,000 distinct CDR3 sequences, 20% to 25% seen once. Losses at the gene ends were 6 bases for V and 0 bases for J; bases not matched to a gene: 6. Germline loops: CDR1 KGHSH, CDR2 LQKENI. The CDR3 is 15 amino acids. This receptor was obtained from an adult woman who had mild COVID-19 (a few samples of this study predate the infection). Cell type and time point are not known. V usage is TRBV18 and J usage is TRBJ2-7; 9 bases match TRBD1. The sample comprised PBMCs or a T cell subset sorted from them (not recorded which). CDR3 sequence: CASSPGQGYSYEQYF. CDR3 sequence (DNA): TGTGCCAGCTCCCCCGGACAGGGGTACTCCTACGAGCAGTACTTC.